A selection of T cell receptor beta chains follows, all from one sample in a study of T cells in Graves' hyperthyroidism and ophthalmopathy. TCRdb reprocessed the multiplex PCR reads via MiXCR and lists one record per CDR3 protein. The table lists 390,000 or so distinct CDR3 sequences, 14% to 15% of them singletons. Sequenced input: blood. These receptors came from a man aged 18 to 30 with Graves' ophthalmopathy. CDR3s include the opening cysteine and the closing phenylalanine or tryptophan. The D gene is left open where the match is weak. Only part of the rows carry a size: once, few, many, or a class if the clone is expanded.

abundance: few
j_gene: TRBJ1-3
v_gene: TRBV27
d_gene: TRBD1
CDR3nt: TGTGCCAGCAGTTCCCTGGGGGACAGTACAAACACCATATATTTT
CDR3aa: CASSSLGDSTNTIYF

abundance: many
j_gene: TRBJ2-5
v_gene: TRBV6-6
d_gene: NA
CDR3nt: TGTGCCAGCAGTTACTCGATTGACAGTGGATGGGCCCAGTACTTC
CDR3aa: CASSYSIDSGWAQYF

abundance: many
j_gene: TRBJ2-3
v_gene: TRBV2
d_gene: NA
CDR3nt: TGTGCCAGCAGTGAAAGAGCGGTCCCTAGCACAGATACGCAGTATTTT
CDR3aa: CASSERAVPSTDTQYF

abundance: few
j_gene: TRBJ2-1
v_gene: TRBV29-1
d_gene: TRBD2
CDR3nt: TGCAGCGTAGGGACTAGCTCCTACAATGAGCAGTTCTTC
CDR3aa: CSVGTSSYNEQFF

abundance: many
j_gene: TRBJ2-1
v_gene: TRBV6-1
d_gene: NA
CDR3nt: TGTGCCAGCAGATGGACTTCCTACAATGAGCAGTTCTTC
CDR3aa: CASRWTSYNEQFF

abundance: many
j_gene: TRBJ2-5
v_gene: TRBV7-8
d_gene: TRBD1
CDR3nt: TGTGCCAGCAGCTATAGGGGGCTCGGCCGGGAGACCCAGTACTTC
CDR3aa: CASSYRGLGRETQYF

abundance: many
j_gene: TRBJ1-2
v_gene: TRBV20-1
d_gene: NA
CDR3nt: TGCAGGCCCTCTAACTATGGCTACACCTTC
CDR3aa: CRPSNYGYTF

abundance: NA
j_gene: TRBJ2-7
v_gene: TRBV25-1
d_gene: NA
CDR3nt: TGTGCCAGCAGTGAATACAGTGGGTCCTACGAGCAGTACTTC
CDR3aa: CASSEYSGSYEQYF

abundance: many
j_gene: TRBJ1-1
v_gene: TRBV11-3
d_gene: NA
CDR3nt: TGTGCCAGCAGCTTAATGGTGAACACTGAAGCTTTCTTT
CDR3aa: CASSLMVNTEAFF

abundance: many
j_gene: TRBJ2-3
v_gene: TRBV20-1
d_gene: TRBD1
CDR3nt: TGCAGTGTTCCGGGACAGTCGGGCGATACGCAGTATTTT
CDR3aa: CSVPGQSGDTQYF

abundance: NA
j_gene: TRBJ2-3
v_gene: TRBV5-4
d_gene: NA
CDR3nt: TGTGCCAGCAGCTTGGGACTAGTAGAGGCAGATACGCAGTATTTT
CDR3aa: CASSLGLVEADTQYF

abundance: many
j_gene: TRBJ1-2
v_gene: TRBV20-1
d_gene: NA
CDR3nt: TGCAGTGCTAGTGCCTGGGTGGACGTTCGGGGCTATGGCTACACCTTC
CDR3aa: CSASAWVDVRGYGYTF

abundance: many
j_gene: TRBJ2-1
v_gene: TRBV6-1
d_gene: TRBD1
CDR3nt: TGTGCCAGCACTCCAGGGACAGGGTGGAATGAGCAGTTCTTC
CDR3aa: CASTPGTGWNEQFF

abundance: NA
j_gene: TRBJ2-1
v_gene: TRBV7-9
d_gene: TRBD2
CDR3nt: TGTGCCAGCAGCTTAAATGGGGGACTAGCGGGAGGGGGGGAGCAGTTCTTC
CDR3aa: CASSLNGGLAGGGEQFF

abundance: NA
j_gene: TRBJ1-2
v_gene: TRBV19
d_gene: NA
CDR3nt: TGTGCCACACCCTCGGCAGGGGTTGATTATGGCTACACCTTC
CDR3aa: CATPSAGVDYGYTF

abundance: many
j_gene: TRBJ1-1
v_gene: TRBV6-1
d_gene: NA
CDR3nt: TGTGCCAGCAGTGAGGATGGACACCTGATGAACACTGAAGCTTTCTTT
CDR3aa: CASSEDGHLMNTEAFF

abundance: many
j_gene: TRBJ2-1
v_gene: TRBV15
d_gene: TRBD1
CDR3nt: TGTGCCACCAGCAGAGATTCAGGGGGCGCGGGCAATGAGCAGTTCTTC
CDR3aa: CATSRDSGGAGNEQFF

abundance: NA
j_gene: TRBJ2-7
v_gene: TRBV29-1
d_gene: TRBD1
CDR3nt: TGCAGCGTCTCCGGGACAGGGAGATACGAGCAGTACTTC
CDR3aa: CSVSGTGRYEQYF

abundance: NA
j_gene: TRBJ2-2
v_gene: TRBV6-1
d_gene: NA
CDR3nt: TGTGCCAGCAGTGAAGTGGCGATGACCGGGGAGCTGTTTTTT
CDR3aa: CASSEVAMTGELFF

abundance: many
j_gene: TRBJ1-2
v_gene: TRBV5-1
d_gene: NA
CDR3nt: TGCGCCAGCAGCGCGGGACACCAAGCTAACTATGGCTACACCTTC
CDR3aa: CASSAGHQANYGYTF

abundance: many
j_gene: TRBJ2-5
v_gene: TRBV13
d_gene: TRBD2
CDR3nt: TGTGCCAGCAGCTCAGGACTAGCGGGAGTCGGAGAGACCCAGTACTTC
CDR3aa: CASSSGLAGVGETQYF

abundance: many
j_gene: TRBJ2-2
v_gene: TRBV3-1
d_gene: TRBD2
CDR3nt: TGTGCCAGCAGCCCGACTAGCGGGAGTTTCGGCACCGGGGAGCTGTTTTTT
CDR3aa: CASSPTSGSFGTGELFF

abundance: many
j_gene: TRBJ2-3
v_gene: TRBV7-8
d_gene: NA
CDR3nt: TGTGCCAGCAGCTTTATGCAGGGCGATCAGTATTTT
CDR3aa: CASSFMQGDQYF

abundance: NA
j_gene: TRBJ2-7
v_gene: TRBV7-6
d_gene: NA
CDR3nt: TGTGCCAGCAGCGCGGGGCAGGGGGTGTATTTCGAGCAGTACTTC
CDR3aa: CASSAGQGVYFEQYF

abundance: NA
j_gene: TRBJ1-2
v_gene: TRBV7-9
d_gene: TRBD1
CDR3nt: TGTGCCAGCAGCTTAGCTGGACAGGGGTATGGCTACACCTTC
CDR3aa: CASSLAGQGYGYTF

abundance: few
j_gene: TRBJ1-2
v_gene: TRBV6-1
d_gene: NA
CDR3nt: TGTGCCAGCAGTTCCCGACTAGCTAACTATGGCTACACCTTC
CDR3aa: CASSSRLANYGYTF

abundance: many
j_gene: TRBJ2-7
v_gene: TRBV12-3/TRBV12-4
d_gene: NA
CDR3nt: TGTGCCAGCAGTTTAGGTGGCTGGGGCCCTTCCTACGAGCAGTACTTC
CDR3aa: CASSLGGWGPSYEQYF

abundance: NA
j_gene: TRBJ2-7
v_gene: TRBV27
d_gene: TRBD1
CDR3nt: TGTGCCAGCAGTTTATGGGGGACAGTAACCTACGAGCAGTACTTC
CDR3aa: CASSLWGTVTYEQYF

abundance: NA
j_gene: TRBJ2-6
v_gene: TRBV7-2
d_gene: NA
CDR3nt: TGTGCCAGCAGCCCACAGGGACGGTCTGGGGCCAACGTCCTGACTTTC
CDR3aa: CASSPQGRSGANVLTF

abundance: many
j_gene: TRBJ1-1
v_gene: TRBV20-1
d_gene: NA
CDR3nt: TGCAGTGCCCCTTTTTTTTCTGAAGCTTTCTTT
CDR3aa: CSAPFFSEAFF

abundance: few
j_gene: TRBJ2-1
v_gene: TRBV9
d_gene: TRBD1
CDR3nt: TGTGCCTCGGGACAGGGCTATGAGCAGTTCTTC
CDR3aa: CASGQGYEQFF

abundance: many
j_gene: TRBJ2-7
v_gene: TRBV11-2
d_gene: TRBD1
CDR3nt: TGTGCCAGCAGCTCCCCGGACAGGGGGAATACCTACGAGCAGTACTTC
CDR3aa: CASSSPDRGNTYEQYF

abundance: NA
j_gene: TRBJ2-7
v_gene: TRBV10-3
d_gene: TRBD2
CDR3nt: TGTGCCATCAGTGCCGGGACTAGCGGGAAGATAGGCGAATACGAGCAGTACTTC
CDR3aa: CAISAGTSGKIGEYEQYF

abundance: NA
j_gene: TRBJ2-7
v_gene: TRBV5-1
d_gene: NA
CDR3nt: TGCGCCAGCAGCTCGGGGGACAGCCAAGCCGAGCAGTACTTC
CDR3aa: CASSSGDSQAEQYF

abundance: many
j_gene: TRBJ2-1
v_gene: TRBV11-1
d_gene: TRBD2
CDR3nt: TGTGCCAGCACCGGCGGGGGGAGCTCCTACAATGAGCAGTTCTTC
CDR3aa: CASTGGGSSYNEQFF

abundance: NA
j_gene: TRBJ2-7
v_gene: TRBV5-1
d_gene: TRBD2
CDR3nt: TGCGCCAGCAGCCAGACTAGCGGCCGTTACGAGCAGTACTTC
CDR3aa: CASSQTSGRYEQYF

abundance: NA
j_gene: TRBJ2-5
v_gene: TRBV4-1
d_gene: TRBD1
CDR3nt: TGCGCCAGCAGCCGAGGACAGGGGTCAGAGACCCAGTACTTC
CDR3aa: CASSRGQGSETQYF

abundance: many
j_gene: TRBJ2-7
v_gene: TRBV13
d_gene: NA
CDR3nt: TGTGCCAGCAGTCCGGGGACCGGGCCCTCCTACGAGCAGTACTTC
CDR3aa: CASSPGTGPSYEQYF

abundance: few
j_gene: TRBJ2-1
v_gene: TRBV6-1
d_gene: TRBD1
CDR3nt: TGTGCCAGCAGACCGGGACAGGGCTACAATGAGCAGTTCTTC
CDR3aa: CASRPGQGYNEQFF

abundance: NA
j_gene: TRBJ2-5
v_gene: TRBV12-3/TRBV12-4
d_gene: TRBD2
CDR3nt: TGTGCCAGCACCCCCAGCCCGGGACTAGCGGGGGGTAGGGAGACCCAGTACTTC
CDR3aa: CASTPSPGLAGGRETQYF

abundance: many
j_gene: TRBJ2-3
v_gene: TRBV20-1
d_gene: TRBD2
CDR3nt: TGCAGTGCTACCCAATCTAGCGGGATGGGAGATACGCAGTATTTT
CDR3aa: CSATQSSGMGDTQYF

abundance: many
j_gene: TRBJ2-1
v_gene: TRBV3-1
d_gene: TRBD2
CDR3nt: TGTGCCAGCAGCCAGGGACTAGGGATCTACAATGAGCAGTTCTTC
CDR3aa: CASSQGLGIYNEQFF

abundance: NA
j_gene: TRBJ2-1
v_gene: TRBV28
d_gene: NA
CDR3nt: TGTGCCAGCAGTTTCGCCCATGAGCAGTTCTTC
CDR3aa: CASSFAHEQFF

abundance: once
j_gene: TRBJ2-7
v_gene: TRBV2
d_gene: TRBD2
CDR3nt: TGTGCCAGCAGCGAAGGGCTAGCGGGAGATCACGAGCAGTACTTC
CDR3aa: CASSEGLAGDHEQYF

abundance: NA
j_gene: TRBJ2-4
v_gene: TRBV20-1
d_gene: NA
CDR3nt: TGCAGTGCTGGTTCCCTAGCCAAAAACATTCAGTACTTC
CDR3aa: CSAGSLAKNIQYF

abundance: many
j_gene: TRBJ1-1
v_gene: TRBV6-1
d_gene: TRBD1
CDR3nt: TGTGCCAGCAGACCCGGACAGGACACTGAAGCTTTCTTT
CDR3aa: CASRPGQDTEAFF

abundance: NA
j_gene: TRBJ1-5
v_gene: TRBV7-9
d_gene: TRBD1
CDR3nt: TGTGCCAGCAGCGAAGGGACAGGGGGGAATCAGCCCCAGCATTTT
CDR3aa: CASSEGTGGNQPQHF

abundance: many
j_gene: TRBJ2-2
v_gene: TRBV7-9
d_gene: NA
CDR3nt: TGTGCCAGCAGCTTACGGGGCGAGGCCGGGGAGCTGTTTTTT
CDR3aa: CASSLRGEAGELFF

abundance: few
j_gene: TRBJ2-1
v_gene: TRBV5-6
d_gene: NA
CDR3nt: TGTGCCAGCAGCTTGGCGGGGGCCCTTTCCTACAATGAGCAGTTCTTC
CDR3aa: CASSLAGALSYNEQFF

abundance: many
j_gene: TRBJ1-1
v_gene: TRBV11-2
d_gene: NA
CDR3nt: TGTGCCAGCAGCGGGGGGGTCACTGAAGCTTTCTTT
CDR3aa: CASSGGVTEAFF